This T cell receptor beta chain was sequenced for a study of blood T cell repertoires in COVID-19. Across the whole study: Sites in the United States, Italy and Spain provided acute and convalescent COVID-19 samples.

The CDR3 runs to 15 residues. Germline V gives CDR1 MNHEY, CDR2 SVGAGI. Unmatched junction bases numbered 5, after V lost 2 bases and J lost 7 bases. Here immunoSEQ multiplex PCR was the method, and the copy in TCRdb shows in-frame clones only, minus some. The profile covers about 70,000 clones, with approximately 88% appearing a single time and 2% to 2.5% taken by the ten largest. The chain has TRBV6-5 and TRBJ2-7, with 13 bases identical to TRBD2. The sequence came from a human donor in a cohort sampled during active COVID-19. The sequencing sample was made of peripheral blood. CDR3 DNA: TGTGCCAGCAGTTACGGGACTAGCGGGAAATGGGAGCAGTACTTC. This sequence encodes CASSYGTSGKWEQYF.